The present T cell receptor (beta chain) was sequenced within a study of cytomegalovirus exposure and HLA in healthy donors. In the PCR, 60 Vbeta and 13 Jbeta primers were used. Using immunoSEQ multiplex PCR, the repertoire was profiled, and TCRdb retains in-frame clones only, with some absent. The sample gives 100,000 to 150,000 clones, around 78% of which show up once; less than 2% is in the top ten. To note about this clone: An end of the junction does not agree with germline; a read error may underlie this.

Germline lookup yields CDR1 SQVTM and CDR2 ANQGSEA. CDR3 length: 13 amino acids. Sequencing used PBMCs. The sequence was obtained from a woman between 45 and 65 years old in good health and CMV-seronegative. This chain connects TRBV29-1 to TRBJ2-6; D uncertain. The CDR3 loop reads CSVMSSWANVLTF. CDR3 DNA sequence: TGCAGCGTGATGAGCTCTTGGGCCAACGTCCTGACTTTC.